Only a few counts were recorded for the clone carrying this T cell receptor (beta chain). Its target is not known. The data originate from a study of identical twins. Unique molecular identifiers were present on cDNA, and template switching added a universal primer site. In TCRdb, the 5' RACE reads were re-called with MiXCR into one record per CDR3 protein. This table holds approximately 700,000 distinct CDR3 sequences, over 5% found once. Study-wide results and limits: Models predicted less out-of-frame TCR alpha sharing in monozygotic twins than was found. Cross-sectional statistics, not tracking of the same donors, supported the conclusions. Shared out-of-frame alpha sequences (those common to twins) showed excess low generation probability.

The CDR3 runs to 17 residues. CDR1 is MNHEY and CDR2 is SMNVEV in the germline V gene (reference sequence). J gave up 8 bases and V 5 bases, and 17 bases lay outside the gene matches. This TCR derives from a man younger than 35 in good health. The sequenced sample was naive T cells sorted from blood. The chain carries TRBV27 and TRBJ2-2; 7 bases are shared with TRBD1. CDR3 region: CASSKLQGRSGAGELFF. The CDR3 region has the DNA TGTGCCAGCAGTAAACTACAGGGGCGATCAGGGGCTGGGGAGCTGTTTTTT.